This passage covers 12 T cell receptor beta chains from one sample sequenced in a study of early T cells in non-severe SARS-CoV-2 infection. From the 5' RACE reads, TCRdb called clonotypes with MiXCR, one entry per CDR3 protein. The sample has about 80,000 distinct CDR3 sequences; approximately 12% are singletons. The sequenced sample was whole blood. The source is an adult who was a healthcare worker with PCR-confirmed SARS-CoV-2 infection or an uninfected control (not recorded which).

This clonotype was seen only a few times. The rearrangement links TRBV21-1 to TRBJ2-1; the table gives TRBD2 as D, unverified against the DNA. TRBV21-1 is deemed a pseudogene. The CDR3 runs 14 residues. CDR3 DNA sequence: TGTGCCAGCTATGCACAGCGGGAGGGGGATGAGCAGTTCTTC. Translation gives CASYAQREGDEQFF.

This clonotype was picked up many times. The V call is TRBV11-2, the J call TRBJ2-7; D is uncertain. The CDR3 sequence is 11 residues long. V was shortened by 5 bases and J by 7 bases, with 9 bases between the two germline ends. CDR1 and CDR2 (germline): SGHAT, FQNNGV. The CDR3 DNA reads TGTGCCAGCAGCCAGCAGCAGGAGCAGTACTTC. Its translation is CASSQQQEQYF.

This clonotype was counted only a few times. The chain recombines TRBV11-2 with TRBJ2-5; D unresolved. CDR1 SGHAT and CDR2 FQNNGV come from the germline V gene. This CDR3 has 13 amino acids. Trimming stripped 2 bases from V and 2 bases from J, with 6 bases between. The CDR3 region is CASSLNQQETQYF. The CDR3 nucleotides read TGTGCCAGCAGCTTAAATCAGCAAGAGACCCAGTACTTC.

The chain joins TRBV9 to TRBJ2-7; TRBD2 agrees at 8 bases. From germline, CDR1 is SGDLS and CDR2 YYNGEE. This CDR3 has 14 amino acids. V was pared by 6 bases and J by 0 bases, with 5 bases of the junction left unmatched. This chain's CDR3 is CASNGGDSSYEQYF. The CDR3, as DNA: TGTGCCAGCAACGGGGGGGACTCCTCCTACGAGCAGTACTTC.

This clonotype was detected a few times. The chain couples TRBV5-1 to TRBJ2-3; TRBD2 aligns across 13 bases. After removal of 2 bases from V and 0 bases from J, the junction contained 6 bases not matched to a gene. Looked up from germline, CDR1 is SGHRS and CDR2 is YFSETQ. The CDR3 runs 18 residues. The CDR3 DNA sequence: TGCGCCAGCAGCTTACTAGCGGGAGGGTCACCTAGCACAGATACGCAGTATTTT. Translated, it gives CASSLLAGGSPSTDTQYF.

Ten or more counts support this clonotype. The rearrangement links TRBV12-3 or TRBV12-4 to TRBJ1-3; 7 bases match TRBD1. Trimming removed 5 bases from V and 6 bases from J; junction bases left unmatched: 4. The length of the CDR3 is 13 residues. CDR3 region: CASSRDSENTIYF. The CDR3 DNA reads TGTGCCAGCAGTCGGGACAGTGAAAACACCATATATTTT.

The sample holds many counts of this clonotype. V and J are TRBV11-3 and TRBJ2-2, with D hard to call. CDR1 is SGHNT and CDR2 is YENEEA in the germline V gene. Between the trimmed V and J ends, which lost 5 bases and 7 bases, there was a span of 11 bases. CDR3 length: 13 amino acids. CDR3 amino acids: CASSHRSGGELFF. DNA for the CDR3: TGTGCCAGCAGCCACCGGTCCGGCGGGGAGCTGTTTTTT.

In the case of this clonotype: A much larger clone differs by one base, so this may be a read error. The chain couples TRBV27 to TRBJ1-6; D call uncertain. Looked up from germline, CDR1 is MNHEY and CDR2 is SMNVEV (reference sequence). V was cut by 2 bases and J by 8 bases, with 7 bases left in between. CDR3 length equals 13 residues. The CDR3 DNA is TGTGCCAGCAGTTTAGATCCCTATTCACCCCTCCACTTT. Protein: CASSLDPYSPLHF.

The rearrangement uses TRBV29-1 and TRBJ1-3, with a weak D call TRBD1 (5 bases). There are 13 residues in the CDR3. Looked up from germline, CDR1 is SQVTM and CDR2 is ANQGSEA. Trimming took off 6 bases at V and 4 bases at J, with 13 bases between the two ends. The CDR3 nucleotides are TGCAGCGTAGTCCAGGGCTCGGGAAACACCATATATTTT. It yields the protein CSVVQGSGNTIYF.

This clonotype was recorded many times. The chain employs TRBV7-9 and TRBJ1-2, with D perhaps matching TRBD1 (5 bases). The CDR3 extends over 14 amino acids. CDR1 SEHNR and CDR2 FQNEAQ come from the germline V gene (reference sequence). V lost 7 bases, J lost 7 bases, and 19 bases lay in between. The CDR3 loop is CASTPQGLFGGYTF. DNA for the CDR3: TGTGCCAGCACCCCCCAGGGATTGTTTGGTGGCTACACCTTC.

This clonotype was observed a handful of times. CDR3 sequence reads: CASTLQTGRDTQYF. The CDR3 bases are TGTGCCAGCACCCTGCAAACGGGGCGCGATACGCAGTATTTT. The rearrangement joins TRBV12-3 or TRBV12-4 to TRBJ2-3, with D possibly called TRBD1 or TRBD2 (5 bases each). This CDR3 spans 14 amino acids. Trimming shortened V by 7 bases and J by 6 bases, and 17 bases separated the two germline ends.

This clonotype was seen many times. V and J are TRBV12-3 or TRBV12-4 and TRBJ1-4; the match to TRBD1 covers 9 bases. The CDR3 spans 14 residues. J gave up 8 bases and V 6 bases, and 7 bases lay outside the gene matches. DNA for the CDR3: TGTGCCAGCAGCTTGGGACAGGGCCGCGAAAAACTGTTTTTT. Its protein product is CASSLGQGREKLFF.